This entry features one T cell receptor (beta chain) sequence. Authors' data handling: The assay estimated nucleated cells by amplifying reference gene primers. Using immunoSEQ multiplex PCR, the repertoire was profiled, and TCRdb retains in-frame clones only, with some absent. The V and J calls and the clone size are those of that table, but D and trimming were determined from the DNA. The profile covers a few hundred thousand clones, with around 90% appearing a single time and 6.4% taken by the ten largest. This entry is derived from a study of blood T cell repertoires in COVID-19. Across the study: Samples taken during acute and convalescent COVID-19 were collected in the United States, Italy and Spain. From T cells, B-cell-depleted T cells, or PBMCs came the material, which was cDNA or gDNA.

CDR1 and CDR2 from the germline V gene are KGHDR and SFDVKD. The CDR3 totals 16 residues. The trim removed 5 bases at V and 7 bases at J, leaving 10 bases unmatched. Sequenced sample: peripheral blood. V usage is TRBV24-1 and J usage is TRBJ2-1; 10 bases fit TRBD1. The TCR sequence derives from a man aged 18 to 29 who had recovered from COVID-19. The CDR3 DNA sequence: TGTGCCACCAGTGCCGCGACAGGGGGCGTATATAATGAGCAGTTCTTC. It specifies CATSAATGGVYNEQFF.